These T cell receptor beta chains were read from a single sample in a study of cytomegalovirus exposure and HLA in healthy donors. Here immunoSEQ multiplex PCR was the method, and the copy in TCRdb shows in-frame clones only, minus some. The profile covers about 150,000 clones, with around 78% appearing a single time and 1.6% taken by the ten largest. Sequences were obtained from PBMCs. The receptors were gathered from a woman under 30 in good health and CMV-seronegative. The CDR3 runs from the conserved cysteine through the conserved F or W. A D gene is named only where the DNA matches it firmly. Size tells how often a clone was seen (once, few, many) or the class of an expanded clone, and some rows leave it out.

cdr3_length,v_call,clone_size,d_call,j_call,cdr3_aa,cdr3_nt
13,TRBV27,NA,TRBD2,TRBJ2-7,CASRLAGGWEQYF,TGTGCCAGCAGGCTAGCGGGGGGTTGGGAGCAGTACTTC
16,TRBV5-6,NA,TRBD1,TRBJ1-5,CASSYLTGSLNQPQHF,TGTGCCAGCAGCTACCTGACAGGGAGCCTTAATCAGCCCCAGCATTTT
15,TRBV7-6,NA,NA,TRBJ2-5,CASSLLDSYQETQYF,TGTGCCAGCAGCTTACTCGACAGTTACCAAGAGACCCAGTACTTC
14,TRBV5-1,NA,NA,TRBJ1-3,CASSLAGRGNTIYF,TGCGCCAGCAGCTTGGCTGGGAGGGGAAACACCATATATTTT
14,TRBV10-3,NA,TRBD1,TRBJ1-2,CAISESDRAYGYTF,TGTGCCATCAGTGAGTCGGACAGGGCCTATGGCTACACCTTC
17,TRBV4-2,NA,NA,TRBJ1-4,CASSQGRGTRANEKLFF,TGTGCCAGCAGCCAAGGTCGGGGAACCCGAGCTAATGAAAAACTGTTTTTT
14,TRBV9,once,NA,TRBJ2-2,CASSVRTNTGELFF,TGTGCCAGCAGCGTAAGAACTAACACCGGGGAGCTGTTTTTT
16,TRBV4-3,NA,TRBD1,TRBJ2-4,CASSPDRGRGKNSQYF,TGCGCCAGCAGCCCCGACAGGGGGCGAGGCAAAAACAGTCAGTACTTC
16,TRBV7-2,NA,TRBD1,TRBJ2-3,CASSPQGAAQGDAQYF,TGTGCCAGCAGCCCTCAGGGGGCAGCGCAGGGAGATGCGCAGTATTTT
13,TRBV7-9,few,NA,TRBJ2-1,CASSSRLENEQFF,TGTGCCAGCAGCTCCAGACTGGAAAATGAGCAGTTCTTC
15,TRBV5-1,NA,TRBD1,TRBJ1-4,CASSFRGGDHEKLFF,TGCGCCAGCAGCTTTCGAGGGGGCGATCATGAAAAACTGTTTTTT
17,TRBV4-2,NA,TRBD2,TRBJ2-3,CASSQDSAGGPTDTQYF,TGTGCCAGCAGCCAAGACTCCGCGGGGGGCCCCACAGATACGCAGTATTTT
14,TRBV27,NA,TRBD1,TRBJ1-1,CASSPAGQGREAFF,TGTGCCAGCAGTCCGGCGGGACAGGGCCGTGAAGCTTTCTTT
13,TRBV11-3,NA,TRBD1,TRBJ1-2,CASSLGTGNGYTF,TGTGCCAGCAGCTTAGGGACAGGGAATGGCTACACCTTC
17,TRBV5-4,NA,NA,TRBJ2-6,CASSGFRRSSGANVLTF,TGTGCCAGCAGCGGCTTTAGGAGAAGCTCTGGGGCCAACGTCCTGACTTTC
14,TRBV14,NA,NA,TRBJ2-7,CASSQEKRVYEQYF,TGTGCCAGCAGCCAAGAGAAACGGGTCTACGAGCAGTACTTC
16,TRBV5-6,NA,TRBD2,TRBJ2-1,CASSAGSLAGNNEQFF,TGTGCCAGCAGCGCTGGAAGCTTAGCGGGGAACAATGAGCAGTTCTTC
14,TRBV7-9,NA,TRBD2,TRBJ2-1,CASSLGLAIDEQFF,TGTGCCAGCAGCTTAGGACTAGCGATCGATGAGCAGTTCTTC
13,TRBV9,NA,NA,TRBJ1-1,CASSVEAGRGAFF,TGTGCCAGCAGCGTAGAGGCGGGGAGAGGAGCTTTCTTT
18,TRBV9,NA,NA,TRBJ2-6,CASSQPGGQFSGANVLTF,TGTGCCAGCAGCCAACCCGGGGGACAGTTCTCTGGGGCCAACGTCCTGACTTTC
17,TRBV5-1,NA,NA,TRBJ2-2,CASRLLPRRDDTGELFF,TGCGCCAGCAGACTCCTACCTCGGCGGGACGACACCGGGGAGCTGTTTTTT
13,TRBV7-6,once,TRBD1,TRBJ1-2,CASSLVTGDGYTF,TGTGCCAGCAGCTTAGTGACAGGGGATGGCTACACCTTC